This T cell receptor (beta chain) is from a study of shared clonotypes between healthy human individuals. Study findings and constraints: Specimens sampled were limited to blood, with tissue repertoires likely differing. It was anticipated that sequencing depth would influence how many clonotypes donors shared.

Researchers ran the assay at a deep level. An even split of each subset's genomic DNA across several immunoSEQ plates was performed. Produced via immunoSEQ multiplex PCR; TCRdb's table is partial and in-frame only. This sample has about 450,000 clones; 70% to 80% occur once, and the top ten carry approximately 13%. As for this clone: No antigen is known for it.

This TCR was sampled from a woman between 40 and 50 years old in good health. Some clones in this sample may be carry-over from other donors' samples. The sequenced material came from PBMCs.

CDR3 in DNA: TGTGCCAGCACCCCGGGGCTCTCCTACAATGAGCAGTTCTTC. Translation: CASTPGLSYNEQFF. V is TRBV7-9 and J is TRBJ2-1; possibly TRBD1 or TRBD2 for D (5 bases each). The CDR3 extends over 14 amino acids. Trimming pared 7 bases from V and 0 bases from J, leaving 10 bases between. CDR1 and CDR2 (germline): SEHNR, FQNEAQ (reference sequence).